A single sample gave rise to the 27 T cell receptor beta chains below, sequenced in a study of blood T cell repertoires in COVID-19. Assay used: immunoSEQ multiplex PCR; TCRdb lists only in-frame clones, some missing. The table includes roughly 210,000 clones, 88% detected once. The sequenced material came from peripheral blood. These receptors were obtained from a man in his 70s with acute or convalescent COVID-19.

DNA of the CDR3: TGTGCCAGCATGTGGGGGGTCGCTGGGGCCAACGTCCTGACTTTC. It encodes CASMWGVAGANVLTF. V is TRBV5-4 and J is TRBJ2-6, with D possibly matching TRBD2 (6 bases). CDR1 and CDR2 (germline): SGHNT, YYREEE (reference sequence). With 6 bases removed from V and 2 bases from J, the gap between germline ends came to 12 bases. The length of the CDR3 is 15 residues.

The rearrangement links TRBV7-9 to TRBJ2-1, with 9 bases fitting TRBD1. CDR1 is SEHNR and CDR2 is FQNEAQ in the germline V gene (reference sequence). The CDR3 consists of 15 residues. V was pared by 5 bases and J by 5 bases, with 7 bases of the junction left unmatched. CDR3 sequence reads: CASSQRGQGNNEQFF. In DNA, the CDR3 is TGTGCCAGCAGCCAGAGGGGACAGGGAAACAATGAGCAGTTCTTC.

The chain couples TRBV6-1 to TRBJ2-7; TRBD1 aligns across 11 bases. J lost 2 bases, V lost 3 bases, and 0 bases had no gene match. Germline lookup yields CDR1 MNHNS and CDR2 SASEGT. The CDR3 sequence is 14 residues long. This CDR3 is CASSEGQGAYEQYF. CDR3 nucleotide sequence: TGTGCCAGCAGTGAGGGACAGGGGGCCTACGAGCAGTACTTC.

This rearrangement joins TRBV24-1 to TRBJ2-2, with 10 bases identical to TRBD1. The ends lost 7 bases at V and 5 bases at J; junction bases unmatched: 9. CDR1 KGHDR and CDR2 SFDVKD come from the germline V gene. This CDR3 region has 16 residues. CDR3 bases: TGTGCCACCAGCGGGATTGGACAGGGGGAGACCGGGGAGCTGTTTTTT. Its translation is CATSGIGQGETGELFF.

The sample holds a few counts of this clone. This rearrangement joins TRBV12-3 or TRBV12-4 to TRBJ2-7; 8 positions agree with TRBD1. V shed 3 bases, J shed 7 bases, and the junction held 2 bases outside the gene matches. This CDR3 is 12 amino acids long. In DNA, the CDR3 is TGTGCCAGCAGTTTGAACAGGGGGGAGCAGTACTTC. Its protein product is CASSLNRGEQYF.

The chain links TRBV29-1 to TRBJ2-7; TRBD2 aligns across 7 bases. V dropped 6 bases and J dropped 0; count of bases not matched to a gene: 8. This CDR3 spans 14 amino acids. Germline CDR1 reads SQVTM; CDR2 reads ANQGSEA. CDR3: CSVATSASSYEQYF. CDR3 bases: TGCAGCGTGGCCACTAGCGCGAGCTCCTACGAGCAGTACTTC.

This rearrangement joins TRBV30 to TRBJ2-4; D is perhaps TRBD2 (6 bases). Germline-derived CDR1 and CDR2 are GTSNPN and SVGIG (reference sequence). The CDR3 contains 14 residues. Trimming cost V 7 bases and J 7 bases, with 20 bases left between them. The CDR3 DNA is TGTGCCTTCCTTGGAAGCCCGGCGGGGAACATTCAGTACTTC. This translates into CAFLGSPAGNIQYF.

This chain uses TRBV30 with TRBJ2-7; D unclear. This CDR3 spans 11 amino acids. The ends were cut back, 5 bases at V and 1 base at J, with 6 bases in the middle. Germline lookup yields CDR1 GTSNPN and CDR2 SVGIG (reference sequence). The CDR3: CAWGLSYEQYF. In DNA, the CDR3 is TGTGCCTGGGGTCTATCCTACGAGCAGTACTTC.

The V and J genes are TRBV3-1 (or the pseudogene TRBV3-2) and TRBJ2-7; D might be TRBD1 (6 bases). Trimming stripped 6 bases from V and 0 bases from J, with 18 bases between. Per the germline V gene, CDR1 is LGHDT and CDR2 is YNNKEL (reference sequence). The CDR3 has 16 amino acids. The CDR3 region has the DNA TGTGCCAGCAGTCAAATCGGACAGCAAAACTCCTACGAGCAGTACTTC. Protein sequence: CASSQIGQQNSYEQYF.

V usage is TRBV5-5 and J usage is TRBJ1-2; D possibly corresponds to TRBD1 (5 bases). From germline, CDR1 is SGHKS and CDR2 YYEKEE (reference sequence). Trimming removed 2 bases at V and 8 bases at J, with 19 bases between. This CDR3 contains 15 residues. CDR3 amino acids: CASSFQMPGREGYTF. As DNA, the CDR3 is TGTGCCAGCAGCTTCCAAATGCCAGGGAGGGAAGGCTACACCTTC.

The V and J genes are TRBV3-1 (or the pseudogene TRBV3-2) and TRBJ1-2; a weak D match, TRBD1 (5 bases). There are 16 residues in the CDR3. Germline CDR1 reads LGHDT; CDR2 reads YNNKEL (reference sequence). V dropped 0 bases and J dropped 0 bases, with 11 bases sitting between them. The CDR3 DNA is TGTGCCAGCAGCCAAGATTCGGCAGGGTCTAACTATGGCTACACCTTC. Amino acids: CASSQDSAGSNYGYTF.

The chain employs TRBV18 and TRBJ2-1, with 15 bases identical to TRBD2. Germline V CDR1 and CDR2: KGHSH, LQKENI. The CDR3 runs 17 residues. With 3 bases clipped from V and 3 bases from J, the junction kept 3 bases outside the gene matches. CDR3 protein: CASSPGLAGGLYNEQFF. CDR3 DNA: TGTGCCAGCTCACCGGGACTAGCGGGAGGCCTCTACAATGAGCAGTTCTTC.

This chain connects TRBV4-1 to TRBJ2-7; maybe TRBD1 (6 bases). Germline V gene lookup returns CDR1 MGHRA and CDR2 YSYEKL. Trimming removed 4 bases at V and 6 bases at J, with 19 bases between. The CDR3 length is 15 residues. CDR3 DNA sequence: TGCGCCAGCAGCCCGCAGGGGACCGCCCCTGGCGAGCAGTACTTC. Translation gives CASSPQGTAPGEQYF.

The genes are TRBV27 and TRBJ1-2; 8 nucleotides agree with TRBD1. The CDR3 is made up of 14 amino acids. After removal of 4 bases from V and 4 bases from J, the junction contained 5 bases not matched to a gene. Germline V gene data show CDR1 as MNHEY and CDR2 as SMNVEV (reference sequence). CDR3 amino acids: CASSSQGAGYGYTF. In nucleotides, the CDR3 is TGTGCCAGCAGTTCGCAGGGGGCCGGCTATGGCTACACCTTC.

The chain is built from TRBV7-2 and TRBJ2-2, with D perhaps TRBD2 (6 bases). The CDR3 is 15 amino acids. The germline V gene encodes CDR1 SGHTA and CDR2 FQGNSA. V lost 6 bases and J lost 4, with 15 bases in between. CDR3 DNA sequence: TGTGCCAGCAGTCTAGGAGGGTTGGGCACCGGGGAGCTGTTTTTT. Protein sequence: CASSLGGLGTGELFF.

The rearrangement joins TRBV2 to TRBJ1-1; 7 bases line up with TRBD1. The CDR3 is 13 amino acids. Trimming removed 7 bases from V and 1 base from J; junction bases left unmatched: 3. CDR1 is SNHLY and CDR2 is FYNNEI in the germline V gene. This CDR3 reads CASNGQENTEAFF. CDR3 DNA sequence: TGTGCCAGCAACGGACAGGAGAACACTGAAGCTTTCTTT.

The chain joins TRBV24-1 to TRBJ2-7; D perhaps matches TRBD1 (5 bases). Trimming removed 4 bases from V and 2 bases from J, with 11 bases in between. Germline assignment: CDR1 KGHDR and CDR2 SFDVKD. The CDR3 sequence is 14 residues long. The chain's CDR3 is CATSDTDRPYEQYF. DNA for the CDR3: TGTGCCACCAGTGACACAGACAGACCCTACGAGCAGTACTTC.

V and J are TRBV6-6 and TRBJ1-3; 7 bases are shared with TRBD1. This CDR3 is built from 15 residues. Germline CDR1 reads MNHNY; CDR2 reads SVGAGI (reference sequence). The V and J ends lost 9 bases and 0 bases, in that order; junction bases with no gene match: 8. The CDR3, as DNA: TGTGCCAGTAGCAGGGGGGTAGACTCTGGAAACACCATATATTTT. It encodes CASSRGVDSGNTIYF.

In this sample, this clone turned up a few times. The gene calls are TRBV13 and TRBJ1-1; the D gene is possibly TRBD1 (6 bases). The germline V gene encodes CDR1 PRHDT and CDR2 FYEKMQ (reference sequence). The CDR3 is 15 amino acids. The ends were cut back, 5 bases at V and 5 bases at J, with 18 bases in the middle. CDR3 sequence reads: CASSEQGRVLTEAFF. The CDR3 DNA is TGTGCCAGCAGCGAACAGGGTCGGGTTTTAACTGAAGCTTTCTTT.

This chain connects TRBV7-3 to TRBJ2-7; a possible D gene is TRBD1 (5 bases). V gave up 3 bases and J gave up 0 bases, with 6 bases separating them. There are 13 residues in the CDR3. Germline-derived CDR1 and CDR2 are SGHTA and FQGTGA. CDR3 bases: TGTGCCAGCAGCTTCGACAGCTCCTACGAGCAGTACTTC. Its translation: CASSFDSSYEQYF.

The chain recombines TRBV28 with TRBJ2-6, with D possibly TRBD2 on 5 matching bases. Trimming pared 3 bases from V and 1 base from J, leaving 7 bases between. The germline gives CDR1 MDHEN, CDR2 SYDVKM. The CDR3 is made up of 15 amino acids. The CDR3 loop is CASSLGSSGANVLTF. CDR3 coding DNA: TGTGCCAGCAGTTTGGGGAGTTCTGGGGCCAACGTCCTGACTTTC.

The chain combines TRBV15 with TRBJ1-3, with 8 positions matching TRBD1. Trimming removed 4 bases from V and 10 bases from J; junction bases left unmatched: 9. The CDR3 length is 14 residues. Germline V gene data show CDR1 as LNHNV and CDR2 as YYDKDF (reference sequence). Written as DNA, the CDR3 is TGTGCCACCAGCATAGGGACAGGTCAAGGGACCATATATTTT. This translates into CATSIGTGQGTIYF. Filled out from reference TRBV15 and TRBJ1-3, the complete variable domain reads DAMVIQNPRYQVTQFGKPVTLSCSQTLNHNVMYWYQQKSSQAPKLLFHYYDKDFNNEADTPDNFQSRRPNTSFCFLDIRSPGLGDTAMYLCATSIGTGQGTIYFGEGSWLTVV.

The V and J genes are TRBV7-3 and TRBJ2-2; perhaps TRBD2 as D (5 bases). Trimming pared 1 base from V and 6 bases from J, leaving 6 bases between. The CDR3 has 13 residues. The germline V gene encodes CDR1 SGHTA and CDR2 FQGTGA. CDR3 residues: CASSLMRAGELFF. The CDR3 DNA is TGTGCCAGCAGCTTAATGAGGGCCGGGGAGCTGTTTTTT.

This clone was seen just once. This chain joins TRBV19 and TRBJ2-1, with D perhaps TRBD2 (6 bases). Germline CDR1 and CDR2: LNHDA and SQIVND (reference sequence). The V end was cut by 4 bases, the J end by 3 bases, with 13 bases between. The CDR3 consists of 15 residues. The CDR3 loop is CASSTSATVYNEQFF. The CDR3 coding sequence is TGTGCCAGTAGTACTAGCGCGACCGTCTACAATGAGCAGTTCTTC.

V gene TRBV7-3 combines with J gene TRBJ2-2; 7 bases line up with TRBD1. Germline V gene sequence: CDR1 SGHTA, CDR2 FQGTGA. There are 15 residues in the CDR3. V dropped 4 bases and J dropped 3; count of bases not matched to a gene: 5. The CDR3 spells CASSSGQADTGELFF. DNA of the CDR3: TGTGCCAGCAGCTCTGGACAGGCGGACACCGGGGAGCTGTTTTTT.

V usage is TRBV18 and J usage is TRBJ2-1, with TRBD2 as a possible D gene (6 bases). Germline V gives CDR1 KGHSH, CDR2 LQKENI. Trimming took 3 bases from V and 6 from J, leaving 12 bases between them. The CDR3 length is 14 residues. CDR3 coding DNA: TGTGCCAGCTCACCGTACCGGGAGATCAATGAGCAGTTCTTC. It encodes CASSPYREINEQFF.

The chain is built from TRBV30 and TRBJ1-5, with D tentatively TRBD1 (5 bases). The germline gives CDR1 GTSNPN, CDR2 SVGIG (reference sequence). The CDR3 is 13 amino acids. V was cut by 4 bases and J by 5 bases, with 12 bases left in between. CDR3 DNA sequence: TGTGCCTGGACTGGACAATTAGATCAGCCCCAGCATTTT. It specifies CAWTGQLDQPQHF.